The 32 T cell receptor beta chains below come from one sample, sequenced in a study of blood T cell repertoires in COVID-19. TCRdb's copy holds only in-frame clones and misses some; the assay was immunoSEQ multiplex PCR. The table lists 250,000 to 300,000 clones, roughly 80% of them singletons. The material sequenced was PBMCs or T cells enriched from blood (not recorded which). These receptors all stem from a man between 35 and 55 years old who had been exposed to COVID-19.

Only one count was recorded for this clone. This chain uses TRBV29-1 with TRBJ2-3; D perhaps matches TRBD2 (7 bases). The V and J ends lost 4 bases and 0 bases respectively, with 17 bases between them. Germline-derived CDR1 and CDR2 are SQVTM and ANQGSEA. The CDR3 sequence is 16 residues long. DNA for the CDR3: TGCAGCGTTGGGGGGCTAGCGGAAACTAGCACAGATACGCAGTATTTT. Translating gives CSVGGLAETSTDTQYF.

V and J are TRBV29-1 and TRBJ2-5; 10 bases agree with TRBD2. This CDR3 comprises 14 residues. Looked up from germline, CDR1 is SQVTM and CDR2 is ANQGSEA. V lost 3 bases and J lost 5; bases outside the gene matches: 6. In DNA, the CDR3 is TGCAGCGTTGAGCTAGTTAGCGGGAGGGAGACCCAGTACTTC. Amino acid sequence: CSVELVSGRETQYF.

The rearrangement joins TRBV7-3 to TRBJ2-1; maybe TRBD2 (6 bases). The CDR3 contains 15 residues. CDR1 and CDR2 (germline): SGHTA, FQGTGA. The V gene lost 3 bases and the J gene lost 3 bases, with 12 bases spanning the gap. The CDR3 is CASSLDSGSYNEQFF. The CDR3 DNA is TGTGCCAGCAGCTTGGACTCCGGGAGCTACAATGAGCAGTTCTTC.

The CDR3 DNA sequence: TGTGCCAGCACCGAGGGGGCGGGAGGAAACACCATATATTTT. Translating gives CASTEGAGGNTIYF. This chain uses TRBV5-4 with TRBJ1-3, with 7 bases aligning to TRBD1. V lost 6 bases and J lost 4; bases outside the gene matches: 7. The CDR3 spans 14 residues. Germline values: CDR1 SGHNT, CDR2 YYREEE (reference sequence).

The rearrangement uses TRBV7-9 and TRBJ2-1, with 11 bases matching TRBD2. The V gene's germline CDR1 is SEHNR and CDR2 FQNEAQ (reference sequence). The CDR3 length is 15 residues. The V gene end was trimmed by 4 bases and the J gene end by 9 bases; junction bases not matched to a gene: 8. This chain's CDR3 is CASSSGLAEGAEQFF. CDR3 sequence (DNA): TGTGCCAGCAGCTCGGGACTAGCGGAGGGGGCTGAGCAGTTCTTC.

This rearrangement joins TRBV6-1 to TRBJ1-5; D is ambiguous. Germline V gene data show CDR1 as MNHNS and CDR2 as SASEGT. CDR3 length: 14 amino acids. The V and J ends lost 1 base and 9 bases respectively, with 13 bases between them. Written as DNA, the CDR3 is TGTGCCAGCAGTGAAGTTCCCGGAGTGCGGCCCCAGCATTTT. As protein: CASSEVPGVRPQHF.

The chain has TRBV6-5 and TRBJ1-5; D is unclear. With 2 bases removed from V and 12 bases from J, the gap between germline ends came to 17 bases. Germline V gives CDR1 MNHEY, CDR2 SVGAGI. CDR3 length equals 14 residues. The CDR3: CASSYAGWLGSQHF. CDR3 nucleotides: TGTGCCAGCAGTTACGCGGGCTGGTTGGGGAGCCAGCATTTT.

The CDR3 nucleotides are TGTGCCAGCAGCCAGAGCCTAGCGGGATATGAGCAGTTCTTC. It specifies CASSQSLAGYEQFF. The rearrangement links TRBV4-2 to TRBJ2-1; 9 nucleotides line up with TRBD2. The CDR3 runs 14 residues. Trimming removed 3 bases from V and 8 bases from J; junction bases left unmatched: 5. Germline assignment: CDR1 LGHNA and CDR2 YNFKEQ.

V gene TRBV6-5 combines with J gene TRBJ1-2, with a tentative D call TRBD1 (5 bases). This CDR3 spans 13 amino acids. Germline V gene lookup returns CDR1 MNHEY and CDR2 SVGAGI. Trimming took 6 bases from V and 8 from J, leaving 16 bases between them. The CDR3 sequence is CASSFPGREGYTF. DNA for the CDR3: TGTGCCAGCAGCTTTCCAGGGAGGGAAGGCTACACCTTC.

This clone showed up just once. The CDR3: CASSPIGTDNSPLHF. The CDR3, as DNA: TGTGCCAGCAGCCCCATTGGGACAGATAATTCACCCCTCCACTTT. This chain uses TRBV14 with TRBJ1-6, with 7 bases matching TRBD1. The V gene end was trimmed by 4 bases and the J gene end by 5 bases; junction bases not matched to a gene: 5. Germline values: CDR1 SGHDN, CDR2 FVKESK. The CDR3 spans 15 residues. Complete variable domain (other parts from reference TRBV14 and TRBJ1-6): EAGVTQFPSHSVIEKGQTVTLRCDPISGHDNLYWYRRVMGKEIKFLLHFVKESKQDESGMPNNRFLAERTGGTYSTLKVQPAELEDSGVYFCASSPIGTDNSPLHFGNGTRLTVT.

The CDR3 loop is CASSSGRLGAQPQHF. CDR3 nucleotides: TGTGCCAGCAGCTCCGGGAGACTCGGGGCTCAGCCCCAGCATTTT. The chain combines TRBV7-9 with TRBJ1-5; D is perhaps TRBD1 (5 bases). This CDR3 region has 15 residues. The V gene lost 4 bases and the J gene lost 6 bases, with 16 bases spanning the gap. Germline V gene lookup returns CDR1 SEHNR and CDR2 FQNEAQ (reference sequence).

The chain uses TRBV7-9 and TRBJ1-1; D is undetermined. The germline V gene has CDR1 SEHNR and CDR2 FQNEAQ (reference sequence). The V end was cut by 4 bases, the J end by 0 bases, with 12 bases between. CDR3 length: 15 amino acids. The CDR3 DNA reads TGTGCCAGCAGCTCACCCGAGCGGATGAACACTGAAGCTTTCTTT. This sequence encodes CASSSPERMNTEAFF.

CDR3 in amino acids: CASSLTQGTNQPQHF. For the CDR3, the DNA is TGTGCCAGCTCCCTAACACAGGGAACTAATCAGCCCCAGCATTTT. The V and J genes are TRBV9 and TRBJ1-5; D might be TRBD1 (6 bases). This CDR3 has 15 amino acids. V lost 7 bases, J lost 4 bases, and 18 bases lay in between. Germline V CDR1 and CDR2: SGDLS, YYNGEE.

This clone was found once. The chain is built from TRBV11-3 and TRBJ2-7, with 7 bases that match TRBD2. Trimming cost V 5 bases and J 4 bases; bases outside gene matches: 11. This CDR3 has 15 residues. Germline CDR1 reads SGHNT; CDR2 reads YENEEA. The CDR3: CASSAETSRPYEQYF. The CDR3 region has the DNA TGTGCCAGCAGCGCCGAGACTAGCCGCCCATACGAGCAGTACTTC.

This rearrangement joins TRBV12-5 to TRBJ2-1; 7 nucleotides line up with TRBD1. The J segment lost 7 bases and the V segment lost 4 bases, leaving 1 base of the junction unmatched. The length of the CDR3 is 12 residues. CDR1 and CDR2 (germline): LGHNT, FRNRAP. CDR3 nucleotide sequence: TGTGCTAGTGGTTCCAGGGGGAATGAGCAGTTCTTC. It is translated as CASGSRGNEQFF.

The rearrangement uses TRBV2 and TRBJ2-1, with TRBD2 as a possible D gene (5 bases). CDR1 is SNHLY and CDR2 is FYNNEI in the germline V gene. V lost 8 bases, J lost 7 bases, and 9 bases lay in between. The CDR3 is 11 amino acids. This CDR3 reads CASVWRNEQFF. The CDR3 DNA follows: TGTGCCAGCGTCTGGAGGAATGAGCAGTTCTTC. Filled out from reference TRBV2 and TRBJ2-1, the complete variable domain reads EPEVTQTPSHQVTQMGQEVILRCVPISNHLYFYWYRQILGQKVEFLVSFYNNEISEKSEIFDDQFSVERPDGSNFTLKIRSTKLEDSAMYFCASVWRNEQFFGPGTRLTVL.

This CDR3 reads CASTPRLAGAYNEQFF. Written as DNA, the CDR3 is TGTGCCAGTACTCCGCGACTAGCGGGAGCCTACAATGAGCAGTTCTTC. The chain recombines TRBV19 with TRBJ2-1; 12 bases line up with TRBD2. J was trimmed by 2 bases and V by 7 bases; bases with no gene match: 6. The CDR3 contains 16 residues. The germline CDR1 and CDR2 sequences are LNHDA and SQIVND (reference sequence).

The chain employs TRBV6-4 and TRBJ1-5; 9 bases agree with TRBD1. The CDR3 sequence is 19 residues long. Trimming at V came to 8 bases and at J to 5 bases, leaving 22 bases not matched to a gene. Germline-derived CDR1 and CDR2 are MRHNA and SNTAGT. CDR3 nucleotides: TGTGCCAGCTGGTCGATTGGGACAGGGAGGTTTCGGGAAGATCAGCCCCAGCATTTT. As protein: CASWSIGTGRFREDQPQHF.

The chain employs TRBV5-1 and TRBJ2-3; 7 positions agree with TRBD1. J lost 2 bases, V lost 4 bases, and 7 bases had no gene match. Per the germline V gene, CDR1 is SGHRS and CDR2 is YFSETQ. CDR3 length equals 15 residues. This chain's CDR3 is CASSLQTGDTDTQYF. DNA for the CDR3: TGCGCCAGCAGCCTCCAAACAGGGGACACAGATACGCAGTATTTT.

This clone has only one observation. This rearrangement joins TRBV19 to TRBJ1-2; D is unresolved. Germline values: CDR1 LNHDA, CDR2 SQIVND (reference sequence). V dropped 0 bases and J dropped 5 bases, with 7 bases sitting between them. The CDR3 has 13 amino acids. CDR3 amino acids: CASSIDATYGYTF. CDR3 in DNA: TGTGCCAGTAGTATAGATGCTACGTATGGCTACACCTTC.

V is TRBV7-3 and J is TRBJ2-2; D gene uncertain. CDR1 is SGHTA and CDR2 is FQGTGA in the germline V gene. The V gene lost 0 bases and the J gene lost 6 bases, with 2 bases spanning the gap. The CDR3 runs to 12 residues. In DNA, the CDR3 is TGTGCCAGCAGCTTAACCGCCGGGGAGCTGTTTTTT. Translating it yields CASSLTAGELFF.

The gene calls are TRBV5-1 and TRBJ1-3, with 7 nucleotides matching TRBD1. J lost 4 bases, V lost 6 bases, and 13 bases had no gene match. CDR1 is SGHRS, CDR2 YFSETQ, per germline. This CDR3 has 16 residues. DNA for the CDR3: TGCGCCAGCACCCAGACAGGGATCGGATTGGGAAACACCATATATTTT. This sequence encodes CASTQTGIGLGNTIYF.

This sequence joins TRBV4-1 and TRBJ2-3; no definite D call. Trimming stripped 0 bases from V and 6 bases from J, with 19 bases between. This CDR3 has 17 residues. Germline CDR1 is MGHRA and CDR2 is YSYEKL. The CDR3, as DNA: TGCGCCAGCAGCCAAGAGGCGGCCGACTTAGGCGTGGATACGCAGTATTTT. This encodes CASSQEAADLGVDTQYF.

The rearrangement links TRBV5-4 to TRBJ1-2; possible D gene TRBD1, 5 bases. The CDR3 totals 15 residues. The germline CDR1 and CDR2 sequences are SGHNT and YYREEE (reference sequence). V shed 3 bases and J shed 8 bases, with 20 bases lying between them. The CDR3 loop is CASSWRGGPPRGYTF. CDR3 nucleotides: TGTGCCAGCAGCTGGAGGGGCGGTCCCCCTAGAGGCTACACCTTC.

V gene TRBV30 combines with J gene TRBJ2-5; 10 bases fit TRBD2. Germline V gene sequence: CDR1 GTSNPN, CDR2 SVGIG (reference sequence). The CDR3 is made up of 15 amino acids. Trimming cost V 0 bases and J 5 bases; bases outside gene matches: 6. The CDR3: CAWSVTSGMGETQYF. CDR3 bases: TGTGCCTGGAGTGTAACTAGCGGGATGGGTGAGACCCAGTACTTC.

The chain uses TRBV10-3 and TRBJ2-3; 16 nucleotides align to TRBD2. The germline V gene encodes CDR1 ENHRY and CDR2 SYGVKD. The CDR3 length is 19 residues. Trimming at V came to 7 bases and at J to 1 base, leaving 11 bases not matched to a gene. The CDR3 region is CAIKHSGTSGRGGTDTQYF. CDR3 nucleotide sequence: TGTGCCATCAAACATTCCGGGACTAGCGGGAGGGGAGGCACAGATACGCAGTATTTT.

The table lists this clone with a few counts. The V call is TRBV27, the J call TRBJ1-6; D call uncertain. This CDR3 is built from 11 residues. The ends were cut back, 6 bases at V and 15 bases at J, with 12 bases in the middle. CDR1 is MNHEY and CDR2 is SMNVEV in the germline V gene (reference sequence). The CDR3 protein is CASRLGQVLHF. CDR3 nucleotide sequence: TGTGCCAGCAGGTTGGGCCAGGTCCTCCACTTT.

The rearrangement links TRBV3-1 (or the pseudogene TRBV3-2) to TRBJ1-6; D remains ambiguous. The CDR3 is 13 amino acids. V lost 1 base and J lost 9, with 7 bases in between. The germline V gene encodes CDR1 LGHDT and CDR2 YNNKEL (reference sequence). This chain's CDR3 is CASSQVRGSPLHF. The CDR3 DNA is TGTGCCAGCAGCCAAGTCAGAGGTTCACCCCTCCACTTT.

The chain recombines TRBV18 with TRBJ1-3; tentatively, D is TRBD1 (5 bases). The germline V and J ends were trimmed by 2 bases and 2 bases, with 16 bases remaining between them. CDR1 and CDR2 from the germline V gene are KGHSH and LQKENI. The CDR3 covers 17 residues. This CDR3 is CASSPMGLGGTGNTIYF. CDR3 nucleotides: TGTGCCAGCTCACCAATGGGACTCGGAGGGACTGGAAACACCATATATTTT.

This chain links TRBV6-5 with TRBJ2-7; 7 nucleotides agree with TRBD2. The germline V gene encodes CDR1 MNHEY and CDR2 SVGAGI. This CDR3 is 15 amino acids long. J lost 3 bases, V lost 10 bases, and 15 bases had no gene match. For the CDR3, the DNA is TGTGCCATCAAAAAAGGACTAGATAGGAACTACGAGCAGTACTTC. Protein sequence: CAIKKGLDRNYEQYF.

This clone was seen more than once but under ten times. The chain employs TRBV12-3 or TRBV12-4 and TRBJ1-5; D gene uncertain. This CDR3 has 12 amino acids. Between the trimmed V and J ends, which lost 5 bases and 6 bases, there was a span of 8 bases. The CDR3 loop reads CASSIEGQPQHF. The CDR3 bases are TGTGCCAGCAGTATCGAGGGTCAGCCCCAGCATTTT.

This clone occurred once. Within the sample, other DNA sequences also encode this same CDR3. The chain employs TRBV15 and TRBJ1-5; D not resolved. Trimming shortened V by 3 bases and J by 4 bases, and 4 bases separated the two germline ends. Germline loops: CDR1 LNHNV, CDR2 YYDKDF (reference sequence). This CDR3 spans 12 amino acids. The CDR3, as DNA: TGTGCCACCAGCAGGGCTAATCAGCCCCAGCATTTT. Its protein is CATSRANQPQHF.